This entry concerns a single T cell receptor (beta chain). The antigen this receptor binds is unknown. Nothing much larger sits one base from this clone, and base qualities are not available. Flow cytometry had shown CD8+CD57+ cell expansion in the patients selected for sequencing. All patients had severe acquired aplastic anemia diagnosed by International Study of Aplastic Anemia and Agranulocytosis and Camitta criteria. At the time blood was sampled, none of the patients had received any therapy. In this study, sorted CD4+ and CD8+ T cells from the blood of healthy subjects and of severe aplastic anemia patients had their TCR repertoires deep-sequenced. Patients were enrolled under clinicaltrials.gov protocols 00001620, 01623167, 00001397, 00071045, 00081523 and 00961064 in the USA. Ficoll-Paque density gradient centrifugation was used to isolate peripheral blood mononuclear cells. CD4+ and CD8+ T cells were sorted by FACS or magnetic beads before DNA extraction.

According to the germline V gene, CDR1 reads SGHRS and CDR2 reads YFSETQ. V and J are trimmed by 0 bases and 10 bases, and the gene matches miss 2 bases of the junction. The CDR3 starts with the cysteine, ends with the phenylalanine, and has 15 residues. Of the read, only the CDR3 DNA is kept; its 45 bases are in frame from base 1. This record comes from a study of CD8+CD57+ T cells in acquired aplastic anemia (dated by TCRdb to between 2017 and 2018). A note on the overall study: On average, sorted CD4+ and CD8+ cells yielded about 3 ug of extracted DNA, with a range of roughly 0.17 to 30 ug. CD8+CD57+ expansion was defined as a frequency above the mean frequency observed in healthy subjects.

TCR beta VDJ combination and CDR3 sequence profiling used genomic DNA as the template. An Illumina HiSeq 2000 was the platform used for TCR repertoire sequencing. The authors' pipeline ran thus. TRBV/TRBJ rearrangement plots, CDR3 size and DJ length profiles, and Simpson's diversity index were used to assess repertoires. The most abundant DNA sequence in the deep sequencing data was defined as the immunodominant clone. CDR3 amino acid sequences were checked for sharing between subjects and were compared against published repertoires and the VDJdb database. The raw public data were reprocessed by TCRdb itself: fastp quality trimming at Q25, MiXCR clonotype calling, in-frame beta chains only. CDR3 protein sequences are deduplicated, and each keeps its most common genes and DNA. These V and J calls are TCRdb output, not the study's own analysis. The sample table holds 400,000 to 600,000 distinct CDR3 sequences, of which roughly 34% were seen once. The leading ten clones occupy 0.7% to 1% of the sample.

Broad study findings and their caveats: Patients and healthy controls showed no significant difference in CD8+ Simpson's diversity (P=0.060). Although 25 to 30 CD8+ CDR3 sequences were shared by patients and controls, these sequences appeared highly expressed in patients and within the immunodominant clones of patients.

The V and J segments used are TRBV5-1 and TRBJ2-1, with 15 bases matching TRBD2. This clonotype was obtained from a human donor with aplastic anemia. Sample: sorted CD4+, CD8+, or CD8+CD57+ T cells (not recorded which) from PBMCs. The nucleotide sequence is TGCGCCAGCAGCTTGGGGACTAGCGGGGGGGCCGAGCAGTTCTTC. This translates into CASSLGTSGGAEQFF.